This TCR beta chain was recovered during a study of blood T cell repertoires in COVID-19. Overall study context: There were acute and convalescent COVID-19 samples, and they came from the United States, Italy and Spain. Sample material is recorded as cDNA or gDNA derived from T cells, B-cell-depleted T cells, or PBMCs.

Profiling relied on immunoSEQ multiplex PCR, and the TCRdb table lists in-frame clones only, not all of them. Among a few hundred thousand clones, around 90% were seen once, and the ten largest hold around 1%. This CDR3 contains 15 residues. Looked up from germline, CDR1 is MNHEY and CDR2 is SVGAGI. Losses at the gene ends were 5 bases for V and 4 bases for J; bases not matched to a gene: 6. The chain combines TRBV6-5 with TRBJ1-3; 9 bases align to TRBD1. Sequenced: PBMCs or T cells enriched from blood (not recorded which). The receptor's source is a woman younger than 45 who had recovered from COVID-19. CDR3 in amino acids: CASSTYRGQGNTIYF. The CDR3 DNA is TGTGCCAGCAGTACCTACAGGGGGCAGGGAAACACCATATATTTT.